This T cell receptor (gamma chain) was observed in a study of Vδ1+ human thymocytes. Overall study findings and caveats: Unlike peripheral blood Vdelta1+ controls, thymic delta-chain sequences included roughly 18% Vdelta2 and few Vdelta3. Thymic TRG and TRD repertoires appeared highly polyclonal, with Gaussian CDR3 length distributions. Many TRG clonotypes were shared between donors; TRD repertoires were essentially private.

Worth noting for this clone: Antigen specificity is unknown.

After alphabeta T cell depletion, CD3+ Vdelta1+ Vdelta2- thymocytes were sorted. Between roughly 98% and 99.6% of sorted thymocytes were Vdelta1+. The template was reverse-transcribed extracted RNA. Multiplex PCR used pooled V-gene forward primers and a constant-region reverse primer to amplify CDR3s. TCRdb re-analyzed the multiplex PCR reads via CATT. The table shows tens of thousands of gamma-chain clones, with around 20% occurring only once. Losses at the gene ends were 3 bases for V and 10 bases for J; bases not matched to a gene: 11. Germline-derived CDR1 and CDR2 are EGSNGY and YDSYNSKV. The CDR3 covers 14 residues.

The chain uses TRGV2 and TRGJP2. Specimen: Vdelta1+ gamma-delta thymocytes from the thymus. Specified subset: FACS-sorted CD3+ TCRalphabeta- TCRVdelta1+ TCRVdelta2- thymocytes. The sequence was collected from a girl younger than two who had congenital heart surgery. CDR3 nucleotide sequence: TGTGCCACCTGGGACAGGCGAGCTGGTTGGATCAAGACGTTT. It encodes CATWDRRAGWIKTF.